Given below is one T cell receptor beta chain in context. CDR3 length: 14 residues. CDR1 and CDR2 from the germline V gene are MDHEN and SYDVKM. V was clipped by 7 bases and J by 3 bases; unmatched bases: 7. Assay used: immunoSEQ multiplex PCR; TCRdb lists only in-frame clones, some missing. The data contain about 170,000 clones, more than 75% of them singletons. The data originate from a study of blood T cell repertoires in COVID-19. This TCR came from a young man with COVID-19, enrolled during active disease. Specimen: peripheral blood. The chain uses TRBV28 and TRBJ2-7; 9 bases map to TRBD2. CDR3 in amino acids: CASTEAGGNYEQYF. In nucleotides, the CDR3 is TGTGCCAGCACGGAAGCGGGAGGAAACTACGAGCAGTACTTC.